The 5 T cell receptor beta chains below were found in one sample sequenced in a study of lymphopenia after photon versus proton radiotherapy. Repertoires were generated with immunoSEQ multiplex PCR, while TCRdb's copy carries only in-frame clones and drops some. This sample carries about 68,000 clones, roughly 93% of them seen once, and the ten largest clones take approximately 2.6%. The sample in question was peripheral blood, obtained from a patient treated with photon-based radiotherapy. The receptors here all came from a woman aged 70-85 years with pancreatic cancer.

The chain combines TRBV11-2 with TRBJ1-2; no clear D. This CDR3 spans 13 amino acids. Germline V gives CDR1 SGHAT, CDR2 FQNNGV. V was cut by 4 bases and J by 2 bases, with 8 bases left in between. CDR3 loop: CASSSQANYGYTF. DNA for the CDR3: TGTGCCAGCAGCTCGCAGGCAAACTATGGCTACACCTTC.

The V call is TRBV7-9, the J call TRBJ1-6, with D possibly being TRBD1 (6 bases). The CDR3 is 13 residues long. V dropped 1 base and J dropped 13 bases, with 11 bases sitting between them. CDR1 and CDR2 (germline): SEHNR, FQNEAQ (reference sequence). CDR3 coding DNA: TGTGCCAGCAGCTTAGGGACAGTCTCTCCCCTCCACTTT. Translated, it gives CASSLGTVSPLHF. The whole variable domain, remainder taken from reference TRBV7-9 and TRBJ1-6, is DTGVSQNPRHKITKRGQNVTFRCDPISEHNRLYWYRQTLGQGPEFLTYFQNEAQLEKSRLLSDRFSAERPKGSFSTLEIQRTEQGDSAMYLCASSLGTVSPLHFGNGTRLTVT.

The genes are TRBV2 and TRBJ2-7, with 8 bases fitting TRBD1. Germline V gene data show CDR1 as SNHLY and CDR2 as FYNNEI. This CDR3 spans 14 amino acids. With V trimmed by 4 bases and J by 0 bases, 2 bases remained unmatched. DNA of the CDR3: TGTGCCAGCAGTGGGGACAGGATCTCCTACGAGCAGTACTTC. It encodes CASSGDRISYEQYF.

This rearrangement joins TRBV5-1 to TRBJ1-2; D remains unclear. Trimming shortened V by 0 bases and J by 6 bases, and 6 bases separated the two germline ends. This CDR3 region has 12 residues. Germline CDR1 SGHRS, CDR2 YFSETQ. The CDR3 sequence: CASSLDADGYTF. The CDR3 DNA follows: TGCGCCAGCAGCTTGGATGCGGATGGCTACACCTTC.

The rearrangement joins TRBV7-2 to TRBJ2-1, with 7 bases aligning to TRBD1. Germline loops: CDR1 SGHTA, CDR2 FQGNSA. Trimming took 4 bases from V and 10 from J; bases not matched to a gene: 10. The CDR3 length is 14 residues. The chain's CDR3 is CASSSQTGWGEQFF. CDR3 sequence (DNA): TGTGCCAGCAGCTCCCAGACAGGGTGGGGAGAGCAGTTCTTC.